This is a list of T cell receptor beta chains from one sample in a study of identical twins. A single record per CDR3 protein comes from TCRdb applying MiXCR to the 5' RACE reads. The table records 420,000 or so distinct CDR3 sequences, about 18% of them present only once. Sequenced input: naive T cells sorted from blood. These receptor sequences come from a man aged 50 to 60 in good health. Each CDR3 is given with its conserved first and last residue. D genes are given only for firm matches. Size tells how often a clone was seen (once, few, many) or the class of an expanded clone, and some rows leave it out.

TRBD2 | TRBJ2-2 | few | TRBV4-1 | TGCGCCAGCAGCCAAGGCCCTAGCGGGGGGCGAAACACCGGGGAGCTGTTTTTT | CASSQGPSGGRNTGELFF
- | TRBJ2-1 | - | TRBV30 | TGTGCCTGGGCAAAGGGTGGCTACAATGAGCAGTTCTTC | CAWAKGGYNEQFF
TRBD1 | TRBJ2-1 | many | TRBV5-6 | TGTGCCAGCAACCAACGCGGGACAGGGGCTGGGAATGAGCAGTTCTTC | CASNQRGTGAGNEQFF
- | TRBJ2-5 | few | TRBV5-5 | TGTGCCAGCAGCTTTATTCAGCACCAAGAGACCCAGTACTTC | CASSFIQHQETQYF
- | TRBJ1-2 | few | TRBV12-3/TRBV12-4 | TGTGCCAGCAGTTCGGGGCTGAGTGTCTATGGCTACACCTTC | CASSSGLSVYGYTF
- | TRBJ2-7 | - | TRBV6-5 | TGTGCCAGCAGTTACTATACGGGGGCCGGATTGTACGAGCAGTACTTC | CASSYYTGAGLYEQYF
- | TRBJ2-7 | many | TRBV20-1 | TGCAGTGCTCCCCGTCAGGACGGAATATACGAGCAGTACTTC | CSAPRQDGIYEQYF
- | TRBJ2-2 | many | TRBV28 | TGTGCCAGCAGTGTGGACTCGAACACCGGGGAGCTGTTTTTT | CASSVDSNTGELFF
- | TRBJ1-5 | - | TRBV20-1 | TGCAGTTTCGGACAGCTCAATCAGCCCCAGCATTTT | CSFGQLNQPQHF
- | TRBJ2-1 | few | TRBV7-2 | TGTGCCAGCAGGGGGGGAGAGGGGGACTACAATGAGCAGTTCTTC | CASRGGEGDYNEQFF
- | TRBJ2-3 | many | TRBV5-1 | TGCGCCAGCAGCCTGATCCGGGGTGGCCCTGCAGATACGCAGTATTTT | CASSLIRGGPADTQYF
- | TRBJ2-5 | many | TRBV11-2 | TGTGCCAGCAGCTTAGCCGCCGGAGCAGGGGTACAAGAGACCCAGTACTTC | CASSLAAGAGVQETQYF
- | TRBJ2-2 | once | TRBV18 | TGTGCCAGCTCACGGGTTCCGGGCCGAACGAACACCGGGGAGCTGTTTTTT | CASSRVPGRTNTGELFF
- | TRBJ2-7 | once | TRBV28 | TGTGCCAGCAGTTTCGGATCCTCGCGGGAGCAGTACTTC | CASSFGSSREQYF
- | TRBJ1-1 | few | TRBV7-2 | TGTGCCAGCAGCTTAGATGTGGCAGGGGAAGCTTTCTTT | CASSLDVAGEAFF
- | TRBJ2-1 | many | TRBV29-1 | TGCAGCGTTGAAACCTACAATGAGCAGTTCTTC | CSVETYNEQFF
TRBD2 | TRBJ2-1 | - | TRBV25-1 | TGTGCCACCTCCCTTCCCCTAGCGGGAGGGGGCAATGAGCAGTTCTTC | CATSLPLAGGGNEQFF
TRBD1 | TRBJ2-3 | - | TRBV7-3 | TGTGCCAGCAGCCAAGCAGGGACAGGCAACACAGATACGCAGTATTTT | CASSQAGTGNTDTQYF
- | TRBJ1-2 | many | TRBV20-1 | TGCAGTGCTAGAGCGGGGGGGGCCGGGGGCAACTATGGCTACACCTTC | CSARAGGAGGNYGYTF
- | TRBJ2-1 | few | TRBV12-3/TRBV12-4 | TGTGCCAGCAGTTTGGTGGAGGCCTACAATGAGCAGTTCTTC | CASSLVEAYNEQFF
- | TRBJ2-1 | many | TRBV11-2 | TGTGCCAGCAGCTTCCATACATCCCGGGGAAGGGGCTCCCACAATGAGCAGTTCTTC | CASSFHTSRGRGSHNEQFF
- | TRBJ1-2 | - | TRBV9 | TGTGCCAGCAGCGCCCGACCATTATCCCCCTATGGCTACACCTTC | CASSARPLSPYGYTF